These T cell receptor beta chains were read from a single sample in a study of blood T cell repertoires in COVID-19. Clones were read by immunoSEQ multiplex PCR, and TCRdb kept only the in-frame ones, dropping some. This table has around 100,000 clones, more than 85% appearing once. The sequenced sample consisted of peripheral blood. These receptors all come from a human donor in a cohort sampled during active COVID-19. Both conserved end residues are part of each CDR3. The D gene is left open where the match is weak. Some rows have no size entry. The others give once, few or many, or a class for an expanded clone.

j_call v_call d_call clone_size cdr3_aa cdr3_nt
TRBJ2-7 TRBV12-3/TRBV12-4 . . CASSLLEGLEQYF TGTGCCAGCAGTTTGCTAGAGGGTCTGGAGCAGTACTTC
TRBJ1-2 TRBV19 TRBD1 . CASSMGTGGDYGYTF TGTGCCAGTAGTATGGGGACAGGGGGAGACTATGGCTACACCTTC
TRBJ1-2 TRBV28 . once CASSPPKIVRGYTF TGTGCCAGCAGCCCCCCGAAAATAGTACGTGGCTACACCTTC
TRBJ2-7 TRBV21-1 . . CASSRGGTAPYEQYF TGTGCCAGCAGCAGGGGGGGGACGGCGCCTTACGAGCAGTACTTC
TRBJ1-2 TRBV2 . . CASSSNTNYGYTF TGTGCCAGCTCGTCAAACACCAACTATGGCTACACCTTC
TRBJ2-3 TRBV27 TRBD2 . CASRRLAGIPDTQYF TGTGCCAGCAGACGACTAGCGGGGATCCCAGATACGCAGTATTTT
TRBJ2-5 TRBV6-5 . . CATTKASSRETQYF TGTGCCACCACCAAAGCGAGCTCGAGAGAGACCCAGTACTTC
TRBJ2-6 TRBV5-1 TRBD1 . CASSLARTGGANVLTF TGCGCCAGCAGCTTGGCCCGGACAGGGGGGGCCAACGTCCTGACTTTC
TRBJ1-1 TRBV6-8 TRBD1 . CASRTWTGGFPEAFF TGTGCCAGCAGGACTTGGACAGGGGGTTTTCCTGAAGCTTTCTTT
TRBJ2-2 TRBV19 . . CASSIAGTRTLTGELFF TGTGCCAGTAGTATAGCCGGGACAAGAACCCTGACCGGGGAGCTGTTTTTT
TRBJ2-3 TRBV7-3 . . CASSRETYGDTQYF TGTGCCAGCAGCCGGGAAACCTACGGGGATACGCAGTATTTT
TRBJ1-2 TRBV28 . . CASSPTGIVSYGYTF TGTGCCAGCAGTCCTACAGGGATCGTTAGCTATGGCTACACCTTC
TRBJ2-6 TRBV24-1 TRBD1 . CATSDTRTGLGGANVLTF TGTGCCACCAGTGATACACGGACAGGCCTCGGGGGGGCCAACGTCCTGACTTTC
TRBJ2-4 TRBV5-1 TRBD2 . CASSSQGGKNIQYF TGCGCCAGCAGCTCGCAGGGAGGGAAAAACATTCAGTACTTC
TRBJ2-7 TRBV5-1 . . CASSLGVWSSSYEQYF TGCGCCAGCAGCTTGGGAGTGTGGTCCTCCTCCTACGAGCAGTACTTC
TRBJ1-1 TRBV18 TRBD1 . CASSPDRGDTEAFF TGTGCCAGCTCACCGGACAGGGGGGACACTGAAGCTTTCTTT
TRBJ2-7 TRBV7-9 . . CASMPSSGQTNEQYF TGTGCCAGCATGCCCTCCTCAGGACAGACCAACGAGCAGTACTTC
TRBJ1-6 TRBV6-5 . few CASSYGGVNSPLHF TGTGCCAGCAGTTACGGGGGCGTTAATTCACCCCTCCACTTT
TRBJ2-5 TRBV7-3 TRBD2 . CASSQTSGSQETQYF TGTGCCAGCAGCCAAACTAGCGGGTCCCAAGAGACCCAGTACTTC
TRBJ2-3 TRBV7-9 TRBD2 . CASSTTYGGVTDTQYF TGTGCCAGCAGCACAACCTATGGGGGGGTCACAGATACGCAGTATTTT
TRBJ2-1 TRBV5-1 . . CATKLDSRRGNEQFF TGCGCCACCAAACTGGATAGTAGGAGGGGCAATGAGCAGTTCTTC
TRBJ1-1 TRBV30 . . CAWVLLGGGTEAFF TGTGCCTGGGTCCTATTGGGGGGAGGGACTGAAGCTTTCTTT
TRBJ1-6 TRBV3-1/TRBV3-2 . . CASSQAVGQANSPLHF TGTGCCAGCAGCCAAGCAGTGGGGCAGGCGAATTCACCCCTCCACTTT
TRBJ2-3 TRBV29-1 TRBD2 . CSVEVSGSLTDTQYF TGCAGCGTTGAGGTGAGCGGGAGCCTCACAGATACGCAGTATTTT
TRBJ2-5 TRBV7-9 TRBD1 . CASSWGQGRETQYF TGTGCCAGCAGCTGGGGACAGGGAAGAGAGACCCAGTACTTC
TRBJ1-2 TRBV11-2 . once CASSLFREGGYTF TGTGCCAGCAGCTTATTCAGGGAAGGCGGCTACACCTTC
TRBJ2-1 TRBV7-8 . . CASSLDLAISYNEQFF TGTGCCAGCAGCTTAGACCTAGCGATCTCCTACAATGAGCAGTTCTTC
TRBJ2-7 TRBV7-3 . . CASGLNRIEQYF TGTGCCAGCGGACTCAATCGAATTGAGCAGTACTTC